One and the same sample provided the 23 T cell receptor beta chains below, sequenced in a study of T cells in Graves' hyperthyroidism and ophthalmopathy. RNA transcripts gave rise to amplified TCR beta CDR3 regions. TCR CDR3 underwent first-round RT-PCR with the HTBI primer set. TCRdb independently ran MiXCR on the multiplex PCR reads; one entry per CDR3 protein. Of 150,000 or so distinct CDR3 sequences in the sample, over 8% are singletons; the top ten hold around 21%. Material: blood. The receptor source for this set is a woman aged 18-29 years with Graves' hyperthyroidism that later progressed to Graves' ophthalmopathy.

This clonotype has a count of ten or more. The V gene is TRBV30, the J gene TRBJ2-2, with D tentatively TRBD1 (5 bases). Trimming took off 1 base at V and 4 bases at J, with 16 bases between the two ends. CDR1 is GTSNPN, CDR2 SVGIG, per germline (reference sequence). CDR3 size: 16 residues. The CDR3, as DNA: TGTGCCTGGAGTGGCCAGGGCCATCTGGTCACCGGGGAGCTGTTTTTT. Amino acids: CAWSGQGHLVTGELFF.

This clonotype came up many times. V gene TRBV5-4 combines with J gene TRBJ1-1; the D gene is possibly TRBD1 (5 bases). The CDR3 spans 16 residues. The germline gives CDR1 SGHNT, CDR2 YYREEE (reference sequence). V was cut by 5 bases and J by 5 bases, with 22 bases left in between. The CDR3 coding sequence is TGTGCCAGCAGAAACCCACTGGGGGAAGGTATGACTGAAGCTTTCTTT. This sequence encodes CASRNPLGEGMTEAFF.

The sample holds many counts of this clonotype. The V call is TRBV10-3, the J call TRBJ2-1; perhaps TRBD2 as D (5 bases). Trimming shortened V by 11 bases and J by 5 bases, and 13 bases separated the two germline ends. CDR1 ENHRY and CDR2 SYGVKD come from the germline V gene. The CDR3 spans 12 residues. CDR3 sequence (DNA): TGTGCCTGCAATGCGGGTGACAATGAGCAGTTCTTC. The encoded protein is CACNAGDNEQFF.

This clonotype was detected many times. J is TRBJ1-2 and V is TRBV7-9; D is possibly TRBD1 (5 bases). Trimming took off 1 base at V and 4 bases at J, with 7 bases between the two ends. Per germline, CDR1 SEHNR and CDR2 FQNEAQ (reference sequence). This CDR3 contains 13 residues. This chain's CDR3 is CASSLGGAYGYTF. The CDR3 DNA sequence: TGTGCCAGCAGCTTAGGTGGGGCCTATGGCTACACCTTC.

The table lists this clonotype with many counts. V is TRBV18 and J is TRBJ2-5, with D uncertain. This CDR3 comprises 12 residues. Trimming removed 8 bases at V and 1 base at J, with 8 bases between. From germline, CDR1 is KGHSH and CDR2 LQKENI. CDR3 sequence: CASSPPQETQYF. The CDR3, as DNA: TGTGCCAGCAGTCCCCCCCAAGAGACCCAGTACTTC.

This clonotype was detected a few times. At one end the junction does not follow the germline gene, possibly because of a read error. The chain recombines TRBV11-1 with TRBJ2-3, with 10 bases identical to TRBD1. There are 16 residues in the CDR3. Germline CDR1 and CDR2: SGHAT and FQDESV (reference sequence). The CDR3 bases are TGTGTCAGCAGCAGAATGGGACAGGGGAGCACAGATACGCAGTATTTT. Residues: CVSSRMGQGSTDTQYF.

The V call is TRBV2, the J call TRBJ1-5; D is unresolved. V was pared by 4 bases and J by 6 bases, with 16 bases between. Germline CDR1 SNHLY, CDR2 FYNNEI. The CDR3 consists of 15 residues. The DNA of the CDR3 is TGTGCCAGCAGTGCACAAGGTCTGGGTGGTCAGCCCCAGCATTTT. Translation gives CASSAQGLGGQPQHF. Together with reference TRBV2 and TRBJ1-5, the CDR3 gives the full variable domain: EPEVTQTPSHQVTQMGQEVILRCVPISNHLYFYWYRQILGQKVEFLVSFYNNEISEKSEIFDDQFSVERPDGSNFTLKIRSTKLEDSAMYFCASSAQGLGGQPQHFGDGTRLSIL.

This clonotype was detected only a few times. The V and J genes are TRBV28 and TRBJ1-1; 8 bases match TRBD1. CDR1 and CDR2 (germline): MDHEN, SYDVKM. The CDR3 loop spans 18 amino acids. Trimming cost V 7 bases and J 5 bases; bases outside gene matches: 21. In DNA, the CDR3 is TGTGCCAGCACCTCTTGGGAACAGGGGGGGGTTCCCGGGACTGAAGCTTTCTTT. It specifies CASTSWEQGGVPGTEAFF.

In its sample, this clonotype was seen many times. The chain has TRBV12-3 or TRBV12-4 and TRBJ1-4; D is unresolved. V was clipped by 7 bases and J by 8 bases, with 17 bases between them. This CDR3 is built from 14 residues. CDR3 region: CASTPGWVDEKLFF. The CDR3 bases are TGTGCCAGCACCCCGGGGTGGGTAGACGAAAAACTGTTTTTT.

This clonotype was seen ten or more times. The rearrangement joins TRBV19 to TRBJ2-7; D perhaps matches TRBD2 (5 bases). V was trimmed by 3 bases and J by 3 bases, leaving 9 bases between them. Germline V gives CDR1 LNHDA, CDR2 SQIVND (reference sequence). The CDR3 runs 13 residues. In DNA, the CDR3 is TGTGCCAGTAGTATCAACGGGGTCTACGAGCAGTACTTC. Translating gives CASSINGVYEQYF.

Many counts were recorded for this clonotype. The chain joins TRBV29-1 to TRBJ2-3; D perhaps matches TRBD2 (6 bases). The CDR3 sequence is 14 residues long. The germline V gene encodes CDR1 SQVTM and CDR2 ANQGSEA. Trimming removed 3 bases at V and 1 base at J, with 11 bases between. This chain's CDR3 is CSVDRRGRTDTQYF. The CDR3 coding sequence is TGCAGCGTTGATAGGCGGGGCCGCACAGATACGCAGTATTTT.

This clonotype was seen at least ten times. CDR3: CSVFGYRNTGELFF. The CDR3, as DNA: TGCAGCGTTTTCGGATACAGGAACACCGGGGAGCTGTTTTTT. V usage is TRBV29-1 and J usage is TRBJ2-2; D ambiguous. V was shortened by 5 bases and J by 1 base, with 11 bases between the two germline ends. CDR1 and CDR2 (germline): SQVTM, ANQGSEA. This CDR3 contains 14 residues.

This clonotype was seen ten or more times. One junction end disagrees with the germline gene, perhaps due to a read error. The chain recombines TRBV7-7 with TRBJ2-5, with 7 positions matching TRBD1. Germline V lookup: CDR1 SSHAT, CDR2 FNYEAQ (reference sequence). CDR3 length: 14 amino acids. Written as DNA, the CDR3 is TGTGCTAGCACCAATCCAGGGGGTGTAGAGACCCAGTACTTC. Translated, it gives CASTNPGGVETQYF.

The chain has TRBV19 and TRBJ2-7; 7 bases map to TRBD1. Germline V lookup: CDR1 LNHDA, CDR2 SQIVND (reference sequence). V was pared by 5 bases and J by 3 bases, with 4 bases of the junction left unmatched. This CDR3 is 13 amino acids long. CDR3 DNA: TGTGCCAGTAGTTGGGGACAGAGCTACGAGCAGTACTTC. Residues: CASSWGQSYEQYF.

This clonotype was seen repeatedly, ten times or more. A read error may explain this, as a much larger clone is one base away. This sequence joins TRBV20-1 and TRBJ2-7, with D maybe TRBD1 (6 bases). The germline V gene encodes CDR1 DFQATT and CDR2 SNEGSKA (reference sequence). This CDR3 contains 14 residues. V was shortened by 2 bases and J by 6 bases, with 17 bases between the two germline ends. The CDR3 nucleotides are TGCAGTGCTAGATCATCGAACAGGGTTGGCGAGCAGTACTTC. It encodes CSARSSNRVGEQYF.

The chain uses TRBV5-1 and TRBJ2-3, with TRBD2 matching over 9 bases. This CDR3 has 13 amino acids. V shed 4 bases and J 4 bases; nucleotides not matched to a gene: 1. The V gene's germline CDR1 is SGHRS and CDR2 YFSETQ. CDR3 bases: TGCGCCAGCAGCGCGGGAGGGCCAGATACGCAGTATTTT. It yields the protein CASSAGGPDTQYF.

This clonotype was recorded many times. The chain recombines TRBV7-2 with TRBJ2-4, with TRBD2 matching 11 bases. Per germline, CDR1 SGHTA and CDR2 FQGNSA. Unmatched junction bases numbered 8, after V lost 6 bases and J lost 7 bases. This CDR3 spans 15 amino acids. The DNA of the CDR3 is TGTGCCAGCAGTTTGATTAGCGGGAGGGGGAACATTCAGTACTTC. Translation gives CASSLISGRGNIQYF.

This clonotype was picked up many times. The chain recombines TRBV2 with TRBJ1-3; D ambiguous. There are 13 residues in the CDR3. V dropped 6 bases and J dropped 3 bases, with 9 bases sitting between them. CDR1 and CDR2 from the germline V gene are SNHLY and FYNNEI. Here the CDR3 reads CASSRRSGNTIYF. CDR3 in DNA: TGTGCCAGCAGCCGACGGAGTGGAAACACCATATATTTT.

This clonotype was seen repeatedly, ten times or more. V is TRBV5-1 and J is TRBJ2-2, with D uncertain. The germline CDR1 and CDR2 sequences are SGHRS and YFSETQ. V was cut by 3 bases and J by 6 bases, with 9 bases left in between. This CDR3 comprises 13 residues. The CDR3 sequence: CASSSGGSGELFF. The CDR3 nucleotides read TGCGCCAGCAGCTCCGGCGGATCCGGGGAGCTGTTTTTT.

This clonotype was counted many times. V gene TRBV7-6 combines with J gene TRBJ1-6; 7 nucleotides match TRBD1. In germline, CDR1 is SGHVS, CDR2 FNYEAQ. Germline trimming cut 2 bases from V and 4 bases from J; bases unmatched to any gene: 5. The CDR3 consists of 16 residues. CDR3 protein: CASSLSGGQYNSPLHF. CDR3 sequence (DNA): TGTGCCAGCAGCTTAAGCGGGGGACAGTATAATTCACCCCTCCACTTT. The full variable domain, its missing parts supplied by reference TRBV7-6 and TRBJ1-6, is GAGVSQSPRYKVTKRGQDVALRCDPISGHVSLYWYRQALGQGPEFLTYFNYEAQQDKSGLPNDRFSAERPEGSISTLTIQRTEQRDSAMYRCASSLSGGQYNSPLHFGNGTRLTVT.

This clonotype was detected ten times or more. V usage is TRBV11-1 and J usage is TRBJ2-7; D gene ambiguous. CDR3 length: 14 residues. Deletions cut 2 bases from V and 0 bases from J, with 8 bases between. Per the germline V gene, CDR1 is SGHAT and CDR2 is FQDESV (reference sequence). CDR3 loop: CASSLQTSSYEQYF. The CDR3, as DNA: TGTGCCAGCAGCTTACAAACGTCCTCCTACGAGCAGTACTTC.

The chain links TRBV4-2 to TRBJ2-1, with 7 bases lining up with TRBD1. Germline loops: CDR1 LGHNA, CDR2 YNFKEQ. The CDR3 totals 17 residues. V was pared by 0 bases and J by 4 bases, with 9 bases of the junction left unmatched. The CDR3 reads CASSQDLTGVWYNEQFF. CDR3 coding DNA: TGTGCCAGCAGCCAAGATCTAACAGGGGTATGGTACAATGAGCAGTTCTTC.

This clonotype appeared many times. The chain joins TRBV9 to TRBJ2-1; D is undetermined. The CDR3 spans 13 residues. V was pared by 4 bases and J by 10 bases, with 15 bases between. Germline assignment: CDR1 SGDLS and CDR2 YYNGEE. The CDR3 bases are TGTGCCAGCAGCTCCATTCTTGGGGTGGAGCAGTTCTTC. The encoded protein is CASSSILGVEQFF.